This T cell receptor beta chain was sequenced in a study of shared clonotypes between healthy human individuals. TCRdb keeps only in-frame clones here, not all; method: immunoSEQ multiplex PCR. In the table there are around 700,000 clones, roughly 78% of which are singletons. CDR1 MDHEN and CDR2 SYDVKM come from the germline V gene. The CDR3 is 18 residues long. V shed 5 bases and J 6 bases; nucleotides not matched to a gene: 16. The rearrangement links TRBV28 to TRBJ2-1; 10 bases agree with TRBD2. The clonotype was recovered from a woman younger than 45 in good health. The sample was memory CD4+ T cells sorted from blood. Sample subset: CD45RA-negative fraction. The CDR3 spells CASSPLPFGAGGANEQFF. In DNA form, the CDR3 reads TGTGCCAGCAGTCCCCTTCCCTTCGGAGCGGGAGGGGCCAATGAGCAGTTCTTC.